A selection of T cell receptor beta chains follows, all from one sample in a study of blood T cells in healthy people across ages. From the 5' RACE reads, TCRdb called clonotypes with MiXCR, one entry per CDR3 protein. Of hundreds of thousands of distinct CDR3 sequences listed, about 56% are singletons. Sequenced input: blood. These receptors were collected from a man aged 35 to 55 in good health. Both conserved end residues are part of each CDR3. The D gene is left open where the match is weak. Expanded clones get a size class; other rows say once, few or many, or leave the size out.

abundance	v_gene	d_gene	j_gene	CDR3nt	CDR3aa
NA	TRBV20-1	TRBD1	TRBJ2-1	TGCAGTGCCCTGGCGGCGACAGGGTTGTACAATGAGCAGTTCTTC	CSALAATGLYNEQFF
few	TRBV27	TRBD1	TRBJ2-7	TGTGCCAGCAGTTTTCAGGGACAGGGGTATCTATACGAGCAGTACTTC	CASSFQGQGYLYEQYF
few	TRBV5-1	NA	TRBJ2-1	TGCGCCAGCAGCAGACAGGACACCCAACGTCAGTTCTTC	CASSRQDTQRQFF
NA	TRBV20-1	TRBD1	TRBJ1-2	TGCAGTGCTAGAGTCCGGGACAGGGGAGTAGGGGGCTACACCTTC	CSARVRDRGVGGYTF
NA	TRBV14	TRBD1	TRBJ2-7	TGTGCCAGCAGCAACCCTGTGGATTACAGGGGCCACGAGCAGTACTTC	CASSNPVDYRGHEQYF
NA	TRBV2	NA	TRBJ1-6	TGTGCCAGCAGTGACAAGGTACCCCTCCACTTT	CASSDKVPLHF
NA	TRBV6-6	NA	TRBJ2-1	TGTGCCAGCAGTTACTCGAACAGGGATGAGCAGTTCTTC	CASSYSNRDEQFF
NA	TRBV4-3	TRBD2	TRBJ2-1	TGCGCCAGCAGGACCCGACTAGCGCCCCCCCACAATGAGCAGTTCTTC	CASRTRLAPPHNEQFF
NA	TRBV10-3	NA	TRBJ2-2	TGTGCCATCAGTGAGGTGAACACCGGGGAGCTGTTTTTT	CAISEVNTGELFF
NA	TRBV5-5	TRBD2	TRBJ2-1	TGTGCCAGCAGGTCTCGGGCAGCGGGGGTATCTTGGACCCAGTTCTTC	CASRSRAAGVSWTQFF
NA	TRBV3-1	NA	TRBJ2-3	TGTGCCAGCAGCGAAGGGGTGACAGATACGCAGTATTTT	CASSEGVTDTQYF
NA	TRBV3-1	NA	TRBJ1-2	TGTGCCAGCAGCCAAGATTGGCAGGGAGAAGGCTATGGCTACACCTTC	CASSQDWQGEGYGYTF
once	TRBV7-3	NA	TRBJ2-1	TGTGCCAGCAGGCAGGCGGGGAGCTCCTACAATGAGCAGTTCTTC	CASRQAGSSYNEQFF
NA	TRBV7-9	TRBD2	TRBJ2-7	TGTGCCAGCAGTCGGGGAGGACTAGGGAGCTCCTACGAGCAGTACTTC	CASSRGGLGSSYEQYF
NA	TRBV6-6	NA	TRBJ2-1	TGTGCCAGCACCTGGCAGGTATACAATGAGCAGTTCTTC	CASTWQVYNEQFF
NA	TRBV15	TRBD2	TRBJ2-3	TGTGCCACCAGCAGAGAGACTAGCGGGAGTGTGGATACGCAGTATTTT	CATSRETSGSVDTQYF
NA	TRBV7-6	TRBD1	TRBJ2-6	TGTGCCAGCAGCTTAGGGACAGGGGGCGCGACTGGGGCCAACGTCCTGACTTTC	CASSLGTGGATGANVLTF
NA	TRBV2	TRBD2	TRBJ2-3	TGTGCCACTACGACTAGCGAGGCGCAGTATTTT	CATTTSEAQYF
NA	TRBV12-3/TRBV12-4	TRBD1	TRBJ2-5	TGTGCCAGCAGTTTAGGGCCAGACAGGGTCGGAGAGACCCAGTACTTC	CASSLGPDRVGETQYF
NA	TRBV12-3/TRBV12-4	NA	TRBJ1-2	TGTGCCAGCAGAACCCGGGAATCAAGTTCCCATGGCTACACCTTC	CASRTRESSSHGYTF
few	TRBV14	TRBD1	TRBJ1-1	TGTGCCAGTAACAGGGGGAACACTGAAGCTTTCTTT	CASNRGNTEAFF
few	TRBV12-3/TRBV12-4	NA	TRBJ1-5	TGTGCCAGCAGTTTGGGAGGTCTCAATCAGCCCCAGCATTTT	CASSLGGLNQPQHF
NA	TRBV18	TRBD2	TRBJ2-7	TGTGCCAGCTCACCTCTCGGACTAGCGGGGAGCTCCTACGAGCAGTACTTC	CASSPLGLAGSSYEQYF
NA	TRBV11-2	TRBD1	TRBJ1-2	TGTGCCAGCAGCTCTCCCGGGACAGGCGACTACACCTTC	CASSSPGTGDYTF
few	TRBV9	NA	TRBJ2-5	TGTGCCAGCAGCGTTGAACAGGGTCAGACCCAGTACTTC	CASSVEQGQTQYF
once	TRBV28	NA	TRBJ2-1	TGTGCCACTGGGGGGAGATCCTACAATGAGCAGTTCTTC	CATGGRSYNEQFF
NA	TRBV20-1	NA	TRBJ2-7	TGCAGTGCGGATGGACCTACCTACGAGCAGTACTTC	CSADGPTYEQYF
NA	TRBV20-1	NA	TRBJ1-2	TGCAGTGTTCCTAGGCGAGGCAACTATGGCTACACCTTC	CSVPRRGNYGYTF
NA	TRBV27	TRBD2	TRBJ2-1	TGTGCCAGCAGTCCTATAGCGGGATTAAATGAGCAGTTCTTC	CASSPIAGLNEQFF
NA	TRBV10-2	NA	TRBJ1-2	TGCGCCAGCATGTTTAGCGAACCCCCCTATGGCTACACCTTC	CASMFSEPPYGYTF
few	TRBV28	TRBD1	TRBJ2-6	TGTGCCAGCAGTTCTTGGGGACAGGGGGTATCTGGGGCCAACGTCCTGACTTTC	CASSSWGQGVSGANVLTF
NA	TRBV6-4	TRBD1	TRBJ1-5	TGTGCCAGCAGTCCGACAGGGGAGGGTCAGCCCCAGCATTTT	CASSPTGEGQPQHF
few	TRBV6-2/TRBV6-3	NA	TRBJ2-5	TGTGCCAGCAGTGTGACTCCCCAAGAGACCCAGTACTTC	CASSVTPQETQYF
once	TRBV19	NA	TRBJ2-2	TGTGCCAGTAGTAAGAGGGAATTGAACACCGGGGAGCTGTTTTTT	CASSKRELNTGELFF
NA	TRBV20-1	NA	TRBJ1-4	TGCAGTGCCCTGGACAGTGCAAATGAAAAACTGTTTTTT	CSALDSANEKLFF
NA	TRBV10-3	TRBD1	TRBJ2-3	TGTGCCATCAGGGGGACAGGGTCGACAGATACGCAGTATTTT	CAIRGTGSTDTQYF
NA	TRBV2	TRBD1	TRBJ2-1	TGTGCCAGCAGTGCGGGACAGGGGGCGCGTTCCCATGAGCAGTTCTTC	CASSAGQGARSHEQFF
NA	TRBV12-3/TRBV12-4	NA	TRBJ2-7	TGTGCCAGCAGTTTGGGGGAGTCCAAAAACGTTCAGTACTTC	CASSLGESKNVQYF
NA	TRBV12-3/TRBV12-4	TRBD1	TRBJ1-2	TGCGCCAGCAGCTCGACAGGGAGGGCCACGTCTAACGATGGCTACACTTTC	CASSSTGRATSNDGYTF
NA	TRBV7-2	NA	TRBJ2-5	TGTGCCAGCAGCTTAAATACCCAGGAGGGCTCGGCTGGACTGGGGAAGACCCAGTACTTC	CASSLNTQEGSAGLGKTQYF
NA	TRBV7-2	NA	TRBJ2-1	TGTGCCAGCAGCTTAACTGGAGGGAATGAGCAGTTCTTC	CASSLTGGNEQFF
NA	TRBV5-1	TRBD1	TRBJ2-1	TGCGCCAGCAGCTTCCCGGGACAGGGCAGGTCATACAATGAGCAGTTCTTC	CASSFPGQGRSYNEQFF
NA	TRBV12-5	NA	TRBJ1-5	TGTGCTAGTGGTTTGGGGAATCAGCCCCAGCATTTT	CASGLGNQPQHF
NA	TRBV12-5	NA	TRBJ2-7	TGTGCTAGTGGTACGCCCCTTCGTTTGAAGCAGTACTTC	CASGTPLRLKQYF
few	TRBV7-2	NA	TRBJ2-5	TGTGCCAGCAGCACGAGACTTGTTGTACAAGAGACCCAGTACTTC	CASSTRLVVQETQYF
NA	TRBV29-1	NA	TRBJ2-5	TGCAGCGTTGAAGAGCGGCTCTCAGAGACCCAGTACTTC	CSVEERLSETQYF
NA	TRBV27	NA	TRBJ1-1	TGTGCCAGCAGGAATCAGGGCAGGGTCACTGAAGCTTTCTTT	CASRNQGRVTEAFF
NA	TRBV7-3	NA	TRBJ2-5	TGTGCCAGCAGCTTAAGAGCGGAAAGGCAGTACTTC	CASSLRAERQYF
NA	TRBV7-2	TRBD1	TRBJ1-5	TGTGCCAGCAGCTTAATTCCGGGGGGGACAGGGGGAAATCAGCCCCAGCATTTT	CASSLIPGGTGGNQPQHF
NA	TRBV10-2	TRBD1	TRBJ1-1	TGCGCCAGCAGTGACCCAGGGGGAGTATCGACTGAAGCTTTCTTT	CASSDPGGVSTEAFF
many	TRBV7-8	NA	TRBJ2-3	TGTGCCAGCAGCTTCGAAGCGCTTCGAGATACGCAGTATTTT	CASSFEALRDTQYF
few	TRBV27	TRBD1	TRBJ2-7	TGTGCCAGCAGAGGGGGCGGGCTAGCCGCCTACGAGCAGTACTTC	CASRGGGLAAYEQYF
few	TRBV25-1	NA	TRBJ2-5	TGTGCCAGCAGTGAATCTGTAGGGGTTTTCCAAGAGACCCAGTACTTC	CASSESVGVFQETQYF